These 5 T cell receptor beta chains originate from one sample sequenced in a study of a mutant IDH1 vaccine in newly diagnosed glioma. Clones were sequenced by immunoSEQ multiplex PCR, and TCRdb holds only the in-frame ones, with some missing. The repertoire holds around 70,000 clones, with around 90% as singletons. What these receptors recognize is not known. The sample's time point: week 35, safety follow-up. Each vaccine dose was 300 ug of mutant IDH1 20-mer peptide, with topical imiquimod. The source was PBMCs, collected from a glioma patient whose treatment included an IDH1 peptide vaccine. The receptors were sampled from a young man with glioma.

The chain is built from TRBV10-2 and TRBJ2-1, with D hard to call. The germline V gene has CDR1 WSHSY and CDR2 SAAADI. The CDR3 has 16 residues. Trimming pared 4 bases from V and 0 bases from J, leaving 13 bases between. The CDR3 nucleotides read TGCGCCAGCAGTGCTCGACTGGTAAGCTCCTACAATGAGCAGTTCTTC. It encodes CASSARLVSSYNEQFF.

Only a few counts were recorded for this clone. This chain links TRBV2 with TRBJ1-6; D remains ambiguous. Deletions cut 1 base from V and 9 bases from J, with 13 bases between. The CDR3 is 15 residues long. Per germline, CDR1 SNHLY and CDR2 FYNNEI. In DNA form, the CDR3 reads TGTGCCAGCAGTGAAGATGAAACAGTAGGTTCACCCCTCCACTTT. It yields the protein CASSEDETVGSPLHF.

The V and J genes are TRBV7-2 and TRBJ2-5; 8 bases fit TRBD2. Per germline, CDR1 SGHTA and CDR2 FQGNSA. The CDR3 loop spans 18 amino acids. The junction had 15 bases not matched to a gene; V was cut back by 2 bases and J by 4 bases. The CDR3 is CASSLFRPGRGARETQYF. CDR3 coding DNA: TGTGCCAGCAGCTTATTCCGGCCAGGGCGGGGGGCCCGAGAGACCCAGTACTTC. The full variable domain, in which reference TRBV7-2 and TRBJ2-5 provide the parts outside the CDR3, is GAGVSQSPSNKVTEKGKDVELRCDPISGHTALYWYRQSLGQGLEFLIYFQGNSAPDKSGLPSDRFSAERTGGSVSTLTIQRTQQEDSAVYLCASSLFRPGRGARETQYFGPGTRLLVL.

This clone was seen once. The J gene is TRBJ1-2, the V gene TRBV2; D is undetermined. The CDR3 sequence is 13 residues long. CDR1 is SNHLY and CDR2 is FYNNEI in the germline V gene. Trimming removed 4 bases from V and 8 bases from J, with 14 bases in between. The CDR3 DNA reads TGTGCCAGCAGTGGGGAAACTGCCCGGGGCTACACCTTC. This encodes CASSGETARGYTF.

This rearrangement joins TRBV28 to TRBJ1-2; possible D gene TRBD1, 5 bases. Germline loops: CDR1 MDHEN, CDR2 SYDVKM. The CDR3 is 14 residues long. V was clipped by 6 bases and J by 0 bases, with 11 bases between them. CDR3 coding DNA: TGTGCCAGCAGGAAACAGGTCGCTAACTATGGCTACACCTTC. Translated: CASRKQVANYGYTF.